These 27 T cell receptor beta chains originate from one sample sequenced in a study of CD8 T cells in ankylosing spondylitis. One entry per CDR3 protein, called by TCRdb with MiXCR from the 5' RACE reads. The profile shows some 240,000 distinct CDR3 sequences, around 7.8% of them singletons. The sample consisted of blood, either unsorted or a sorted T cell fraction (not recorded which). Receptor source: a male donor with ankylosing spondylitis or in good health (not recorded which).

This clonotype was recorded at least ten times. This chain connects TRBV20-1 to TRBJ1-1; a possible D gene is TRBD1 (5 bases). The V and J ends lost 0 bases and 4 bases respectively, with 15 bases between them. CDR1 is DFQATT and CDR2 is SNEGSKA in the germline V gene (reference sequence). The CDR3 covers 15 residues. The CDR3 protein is CSARDRGTPGTEAFF. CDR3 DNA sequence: TGCAGTGCTAGAGATCGGGGGACTCCAGGCACTGAAGCTTTCTTT.

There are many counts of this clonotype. The CDR3 loop is CSADPRSLKGNTEAFF. The CDR3 DNA is TGCAGCGCAGACCCGAGAAGTCTGAAGGGGAACACTGAAGCTTTCTTT. The chain carries TRBV29-1 and TRBJ1-1; D is undetermined. The CDR3 covers 16 residues. The germline V gene encodes CDR1 SQVTM and CDR2 ANQGSEA. V lost 7 bases and J lost 1, with 22 bases in between.

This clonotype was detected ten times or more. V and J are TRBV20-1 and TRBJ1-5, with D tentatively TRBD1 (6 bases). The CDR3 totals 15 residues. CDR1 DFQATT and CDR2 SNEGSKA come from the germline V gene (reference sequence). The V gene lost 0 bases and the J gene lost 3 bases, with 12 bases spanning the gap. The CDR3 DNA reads TGCAGTGCTAGAGATTTTCAGGGGCTCAATCAGCCCCAGCATTTT. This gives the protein CSARDFQGLNQPQHF.

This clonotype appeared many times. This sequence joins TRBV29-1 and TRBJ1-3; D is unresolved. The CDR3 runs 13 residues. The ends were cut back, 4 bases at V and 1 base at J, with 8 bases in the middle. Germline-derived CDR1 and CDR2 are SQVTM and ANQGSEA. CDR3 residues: CSVGDGSGNTIYF. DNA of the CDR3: TGCAGCGTTGGCGATGGATCTGGAAACACCATATATTTT.

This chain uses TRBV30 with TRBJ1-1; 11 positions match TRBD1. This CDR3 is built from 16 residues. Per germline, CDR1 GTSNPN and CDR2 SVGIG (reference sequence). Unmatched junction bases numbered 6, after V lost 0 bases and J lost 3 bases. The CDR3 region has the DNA TGTGCCTGGAGTGTCGGGACAGGGGGTTTAGACACTGAAGCTTTCTTT. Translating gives CAWSVGTGGLDTEAFF. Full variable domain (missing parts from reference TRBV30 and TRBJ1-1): SQTIHQWPATLVQPVGSPLSLECTVEGTSNPNLYWYRQAAGRGLQLLFYSVGIGQISSEVPQNLSASRPQDRQFILSSKKLLLSDSGFYLCAWSVGTGGLDTEAFFGQGTRLTVV.

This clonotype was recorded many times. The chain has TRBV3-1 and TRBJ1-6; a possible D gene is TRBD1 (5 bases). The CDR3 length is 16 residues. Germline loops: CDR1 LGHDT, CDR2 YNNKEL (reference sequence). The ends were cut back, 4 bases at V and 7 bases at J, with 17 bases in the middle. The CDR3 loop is CASSLFIGARNSPLHF. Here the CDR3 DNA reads TGTGCCAGCAGCCTCTTTATAGGGGCGAGGAATTCACCCCTCCACTTT.

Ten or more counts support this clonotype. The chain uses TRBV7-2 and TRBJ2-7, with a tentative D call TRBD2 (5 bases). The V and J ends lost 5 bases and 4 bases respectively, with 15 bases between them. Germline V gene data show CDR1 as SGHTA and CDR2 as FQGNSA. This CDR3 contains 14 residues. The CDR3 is CASSPRGQHYEQYF. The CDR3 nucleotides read TGTGCCAGCAGCCCAAGAGGGCAGCATTACGAGCAGTACTTC. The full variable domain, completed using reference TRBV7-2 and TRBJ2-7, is GAGVSQSPSNKVTEKGKDVELRCDPISGHTALYWYRQSLGQGLEFLIYFQGNSAPDKSGLPSDRFSAERTGGSVSTLTIQRTQQEDSAVYLCASSPRGQHYEQYFGPGTRLTVT.

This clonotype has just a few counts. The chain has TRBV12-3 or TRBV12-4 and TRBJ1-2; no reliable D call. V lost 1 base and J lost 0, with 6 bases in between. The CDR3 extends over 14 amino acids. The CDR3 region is CASSLDNPNYGYTF. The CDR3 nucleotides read TGTGCCAGCAGTTTAGACAATCCTAACTATGGCTACACCTTC.

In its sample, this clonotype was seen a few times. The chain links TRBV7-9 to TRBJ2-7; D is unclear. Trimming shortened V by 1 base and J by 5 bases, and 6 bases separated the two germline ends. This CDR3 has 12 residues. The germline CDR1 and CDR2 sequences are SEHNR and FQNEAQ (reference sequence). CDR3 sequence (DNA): TGTGCCAGCAGCTTAGAAGTCCACGAGCAGTACTTC. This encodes CASSLEVHEQYF.

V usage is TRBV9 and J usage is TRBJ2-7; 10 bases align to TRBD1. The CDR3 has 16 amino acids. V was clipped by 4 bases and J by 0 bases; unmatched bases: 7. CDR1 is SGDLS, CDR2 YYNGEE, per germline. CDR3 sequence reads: CASSPRDRGFSYEQYF. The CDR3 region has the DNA TGTGCCAGCAGCCCCCGGGACAGGGGCTTCTCCTACGAGCAGTACTTC. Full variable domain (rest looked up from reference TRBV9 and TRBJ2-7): DSGVTQTPKHLITATGQRVTLRCSPRSGDLSVYWYQQSLDQGLQFLIQYYNGEERAKGNILERFSAQQFPDLHSELNLSSLELGDSALYFCASSPRDRGFSYEQYFGPGTRLTVT.

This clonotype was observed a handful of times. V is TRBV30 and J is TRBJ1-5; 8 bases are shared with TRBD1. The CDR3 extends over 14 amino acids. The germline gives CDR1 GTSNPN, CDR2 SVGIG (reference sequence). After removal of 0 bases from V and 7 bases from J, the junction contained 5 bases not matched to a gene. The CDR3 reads CAWSVGQGAQPQHF. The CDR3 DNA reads TGTGCCTGGAGTGTGGGTCAGGGGGCACAGCCCCAGCATTTT.

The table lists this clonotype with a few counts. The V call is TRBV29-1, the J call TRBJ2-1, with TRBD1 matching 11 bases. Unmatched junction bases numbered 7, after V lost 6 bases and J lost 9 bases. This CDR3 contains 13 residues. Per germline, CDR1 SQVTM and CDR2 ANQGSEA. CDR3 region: CSVLGQGESEQFF. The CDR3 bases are TGCAGCGTGCTGGGACAGGGGGAGAGTGAGCAGTTCTTC.

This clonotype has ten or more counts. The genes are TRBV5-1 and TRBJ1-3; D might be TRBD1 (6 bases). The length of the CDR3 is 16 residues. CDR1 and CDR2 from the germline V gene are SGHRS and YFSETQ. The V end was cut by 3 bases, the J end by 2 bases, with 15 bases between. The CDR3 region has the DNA TGCGCCAGCAGCTCAGGACCCCAGGGGACTGGAAACACCATATATTTT. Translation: CASSSGPQGTGNTIYF. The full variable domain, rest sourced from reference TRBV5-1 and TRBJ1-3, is KAGVTQTPRYLIKTRGQQVTLSCSPISGHRSVSWYQQTPGQGLQFLFEYFSETQRNKGNFPGRFSGRQFSNSRSEMNVSTLELGDSALYLCASSSGPQGTGNTIYFGEGSWLTVV.

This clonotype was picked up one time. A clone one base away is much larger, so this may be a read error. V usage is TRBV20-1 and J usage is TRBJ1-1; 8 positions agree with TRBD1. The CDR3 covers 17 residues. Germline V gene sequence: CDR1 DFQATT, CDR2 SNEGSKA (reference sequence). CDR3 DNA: TGCAGTGCCAAAGGGACAGGCGGGCCCTCAGGGTGGACTGAAGATTTCTTT. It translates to CSAKGTGGPSGWTEDFF.

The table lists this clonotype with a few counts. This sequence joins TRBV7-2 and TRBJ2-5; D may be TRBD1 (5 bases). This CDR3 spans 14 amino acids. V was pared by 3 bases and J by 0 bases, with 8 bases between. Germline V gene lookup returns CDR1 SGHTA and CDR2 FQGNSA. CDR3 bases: TGTGCCAGCAGCTTTTCAGGGTACCAAGAGACCCAGTACTTC. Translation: CASSFSGYQETQYF.

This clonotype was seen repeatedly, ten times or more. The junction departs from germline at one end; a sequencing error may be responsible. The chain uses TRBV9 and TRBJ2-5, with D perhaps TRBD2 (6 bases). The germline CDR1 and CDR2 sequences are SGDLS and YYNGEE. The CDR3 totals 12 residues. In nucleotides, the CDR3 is TGTGCCAGCAGCGTAGCCGCACGGGGGTTATCCTTC. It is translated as CASSVAARGLSF.

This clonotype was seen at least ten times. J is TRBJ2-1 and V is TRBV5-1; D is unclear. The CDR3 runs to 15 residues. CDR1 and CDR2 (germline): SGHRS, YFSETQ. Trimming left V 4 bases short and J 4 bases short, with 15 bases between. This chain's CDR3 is CASSTESHPYNEQFF. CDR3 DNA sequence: TGCGCCAGCAGCACGGAGTCCCACCCTTACAATGAGCAGTTCTTC.

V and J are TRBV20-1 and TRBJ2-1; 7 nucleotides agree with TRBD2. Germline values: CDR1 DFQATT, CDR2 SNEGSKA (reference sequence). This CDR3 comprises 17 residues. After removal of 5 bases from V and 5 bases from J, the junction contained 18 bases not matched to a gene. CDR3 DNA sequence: TGCAGTGCTCGTTCCCATCGGGGGGAGGGGCCGCACAATGAGCAGTTCTTC. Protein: CSARSHRGEGPHNEQFF.

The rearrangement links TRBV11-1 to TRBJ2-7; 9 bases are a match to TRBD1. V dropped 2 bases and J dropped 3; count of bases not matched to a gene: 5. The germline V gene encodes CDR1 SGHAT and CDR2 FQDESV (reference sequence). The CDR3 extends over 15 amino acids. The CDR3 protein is CASSLRRTGDYEQYF. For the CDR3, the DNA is TGTGCCAGCAGCTTACGACGGACAGGGGACTACGAGCAGTACTTC.

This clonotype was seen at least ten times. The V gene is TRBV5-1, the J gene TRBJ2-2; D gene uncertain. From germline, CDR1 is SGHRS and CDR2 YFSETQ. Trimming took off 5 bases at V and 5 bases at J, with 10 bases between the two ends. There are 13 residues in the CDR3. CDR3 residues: CASSEARTGELFF. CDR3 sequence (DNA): TGCGCCAGCAGTGAGGCAAGGACCGGGGAGCTGTTTTTT.

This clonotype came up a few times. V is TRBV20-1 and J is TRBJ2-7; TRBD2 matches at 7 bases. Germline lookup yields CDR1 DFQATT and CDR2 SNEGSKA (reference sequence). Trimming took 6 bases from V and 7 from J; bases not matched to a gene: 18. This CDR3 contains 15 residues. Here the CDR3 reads CSASARAGIPEEQYF. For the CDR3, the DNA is TGCAGTGCCAGTGCTCGAGCGGGGATTCCAGAAGAGCAGTACTTC.

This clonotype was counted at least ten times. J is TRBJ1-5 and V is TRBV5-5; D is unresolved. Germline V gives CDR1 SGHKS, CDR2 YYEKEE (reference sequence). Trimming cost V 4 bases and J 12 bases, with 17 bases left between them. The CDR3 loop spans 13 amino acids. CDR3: CASSLDRTAHQHF. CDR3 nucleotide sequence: TGTGCCAGCAGCCTCGATCGGACGGCTCACCAGCATTTT.

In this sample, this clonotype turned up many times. The CDR3 bases are TGTGCCAGCAGCCGGGGACAGGGAAGTGAAAAACTGTTTTTT. Translating gives CASSRGQGSEKLFF. The chain uses TRBV12-3 or TRBV12-4 and TRBJ1-4, with 9 bases aligning to TRBD1. The J segment lost 7 bases and the V segment lost 6 bases, leaving 6 bases of the junction unmatched. The CDR3 spans 14 residues.

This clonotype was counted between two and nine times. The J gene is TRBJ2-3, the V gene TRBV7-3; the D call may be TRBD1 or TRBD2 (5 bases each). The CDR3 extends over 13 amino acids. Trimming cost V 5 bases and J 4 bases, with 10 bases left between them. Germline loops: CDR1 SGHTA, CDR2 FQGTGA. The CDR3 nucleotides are TGTGCCAGCAGCGTCGGGGACGCAGATACGCAGTATTTT. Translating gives CASSVGDADTQYF.

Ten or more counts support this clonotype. The CDR3 DNA follows: TGTGCCAGCAGCCGAGTGGGGCTAGCGGGACGCGAGCAGTACTTC. Translated: CASSRVGLAGREQYF. This chain links TRBV6-1 with TRBJ2-7; 9 bases agree with TRBD2. CDR3 length: 15 residues. Germline values: CDR1 MNHNS, CDR2 SASEGT. Trimming cost V 6 bases and J 6 bases; bases outside gene matches: 12.

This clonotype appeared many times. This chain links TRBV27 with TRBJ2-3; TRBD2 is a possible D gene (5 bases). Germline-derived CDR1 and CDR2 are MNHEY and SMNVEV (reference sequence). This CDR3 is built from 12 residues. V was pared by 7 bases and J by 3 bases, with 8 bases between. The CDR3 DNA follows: TGTGCCAGCAAGCCGGGAACAGATACGCAGTATTTT. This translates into CASKPGTDTQYF.

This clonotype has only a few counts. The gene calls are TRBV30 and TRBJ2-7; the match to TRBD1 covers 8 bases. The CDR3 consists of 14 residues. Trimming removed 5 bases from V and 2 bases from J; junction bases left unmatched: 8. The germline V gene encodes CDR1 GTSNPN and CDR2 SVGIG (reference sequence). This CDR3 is CAWGDRTGPYEQYF. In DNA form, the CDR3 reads TGTGCCTGGGGCGATAGGACAGGGCCCTACGAGCAGTACTTC.